This entry features one T cell receptor beta chain sequence. The entry originates in a study of blood T cell repertoires in COVID-19. Turning to the study itself: Samples representing acute and convalescent COVID-19 were sourced from the United States, Italy and Spain.

Authors' data handling: How many nucleated cells were present was estimated from reference gene primer amplification. The assay was immunoSEQ multiplex PCR, and TCRdb's table has in-frame clones only and misses some. V and J calls and clone size come straight from that table; D and trimming were deduced from the DNA. The sample lists 200,000 to 250,000 clones, around 86% occurring once. The study drew participants aged roughly 18 to 95 years from about two dozen US areas. V was trimmed by 3 bases and J by 5 bases, leaving 14 bases between them. Germline assignment: CDR1 MNHNS and CDR2 SASEGT. CDR3 length: 15 residues.

J is TRBJ2-1 and V is TRBV6-1; perhaps TRBD1 as D (5 bases). The sample consisted of PBMCs or T cells enriched from blood (not recorded which). This receptor was obtained from a woman aged 40-49 years with acute COVID-19. CDR3 protein: CASSEDKKSNNEQFF. The DNA for the CDR3 is TGTGCCAGCAGTGAGGACAAAAAATCCAACAATGAGCAGTTCTTC.